This T cell receptor (beta chain) originates from a study of blood T cell repertoires in COVID-19. For the study at large: Both acute and convalescent COVID-19 samples were obtained from the United States, Italy and Spain.

In the original processing: Estimated nucleated cell counts came from reference gene primer amplification. The assay was immunoSEQ multiplex PCR, and TCRdb's table has in-frame clones only and misses some. The V and J calls and clone size were taken over from that table, and D and trimming were inferred from the DNA. The table shows about 190,000 clones, with nearly 90% occurring only once. The CDR3 is 14 amino acids. Germline V lookup: CDR1 MNHEY, CDR2 SVGAGI. The trim removed 10 bases at V and 2 bases at J, leaving 9 bases unmatched. The TCR comes from a man in his forties or fifties with acute or convalescent COVID-19. This chain connects TRBV6-5 to TRBJ2-3; 7 bases agree with TRBD1. The specimen was peripheral blood. In DNA form, the CDR3 reads TGTGCCACCCGGACAGGTGGGTTCACAGATACGCAGTATTTT. Amino acids: CATRTGGFTDTQYF.